The T cell receptor (beta chain) under discussion was sequenced for a study of human T cells and chemical hapten exposure. Study at large: The sensitizing agent was 2% DPC, placed on about 2 cm by about 2 cm of upper inner arm skin.

TCRdb processed the RACE reads anew with MiXCR; each CDR3 protein has one entry. Counted here are some 340,000 distinct CDR3 sequences, approximately 6.3% occurring once; the ten biggest clones make up around 8.4%. Stated time point: patch test 1, 2 weeks after DPC sensitization. As for treatment: therapeutic diphenylcyclopropenone sensitization with weekly scalp DPC. Ten or more counts support this clonotype. The specimen comprised whole blood, sampled in connection with sensitization to the hapten diphenylcyclopropenone (DPC). The clonotype originates from a woman younger than 30 with alopecia areata. Some clones in this sample may be carry-over from other donors' samples.

CDR3 nucleotide sequence: TGTGCCAGCAGTGTACCGGTCAGCCACCTCCGAGGGGTAGCCAAAAACATTCAGTACTTC. This codes for CASSVPVSHLRGVAKNIQYF. The J gene is TRBJ2-4, the V gene TRBV28; D may be TRBD1 or TRBD2 (5 bases each). Trimming shortened V by 5 bases and J by 0 bases, and 26 bases separated the two germline ends. This CDR3 comprises 20 residues. Per germline, CDR1 MDHEN and CDR2 SYDVKM. Drawing the rest from reference TRBV28 and TRBJ2-4, the complete variable domain is DVKVTQSSRYLVKRTGEKVFLECVQDMDHENMFWYRQDPGLGLRLIYFSYDVKMKEKGDIPEGYSVSREKKERFSLILESASTNQTSMYLCASSVPVSHLRGVAKNIQYFGAGTRLSVL.